This T cell receptor beta chain was sequenced during a study of cytomegalovirus exposure and HLA in healthy donors. Study-wide results and limits: Other equally common chains were less clonally expanded than HLA-associated TCR beta chains, a later analysis showed.

Germline assignment: CDR1 SGHNT and CDR2 YYREEE (reference sequence). The CDR3 covers 14 residues. V dropped 5 bases and J dropped 5 bases, with 17 bases sitting between them. A remark on this clone: Its antigen is not identified.

Healthy bone marrow donors made up the donor group. PCR was performed using 60 Vbeta and 13 Jbeta primers. Methods used by the authors: Counted up in a later analysis, unique TCR beta chains came to some 80 million, with some 11 million shared. Profiling relied on immunoSEQ multiplex PCR, and the TCRdb table lists in-frame clones only, not all of them. V and J calls and clone size follow that table, whereas D and trimming were derived from the DNA. The sample lists 120,000 or so clones, about 73% seen once, with roughly 8.2% in the top ten. The TCR comes from a woman in her forties in good health and CMV-seropositive. The chain uses TRBV5-4 and TRBJ2-7; the D gene is possibly TRBD2 (5 bases). The specimen sequenced was PBMCs. The CDR3 is CASRETSGRDEQYF. The CDR3 DNA sequence: TGTGCCAGCAGGGAAACTAGTGGTCGGGACGAGCAGTACTTC.